This T cell receptor (beta chain) was recorded in a study of T cell changes during pregnancy in multiple sclerosis. The CDR3 loop spans 17 amino acids. Germline V lookup: CDR1 SGHKS, CDR2 YYEKEE (reference sequence). Trimming removed 4 bases from V and 3 bases from J; junction bases left unmatched: 13. The data were produced by immunoSEQ multiplex PCR, yet TCRdb's version contains in-frame clones alone and is incomplete. Of about 83,000 clones listed, 91% are singletons. The input for sequencing was PBMCs, taken in the first trimester of pregnancy. The chain couples TRBV5-5 to TRBJ2-7, with 10 bases fitting TRBD1. This sequence was found in a female donor in good health, serving as a control in a pregnancy study. Some clones in this sample may be carry-over from other donors' samples. The CDR3 region is CASSVKGRDRGLYEQYF. For the CDR3, the DNA is TGTGCCAGCAGCGTAAAAGGGAGGGACAGGGGCCTCTACGAGCAGTACTTC.